This T cell receptor (beta chain) was sequenced in a study of shared clonotypes between healthy human individuals (dated by TCRdb to 2019 to 2021). About the full investigation: The cohort included three men and a couple of women between 18 and 49 years of age. For each donor, three plates each were used for CD4 naive and CD4 memory, two plates were used for CD8 naive, and one plate was used for CD8 memory. To increase sequencing depth and limit assay-specific biases, different laboratories used diverse techniques to prepare libraries and sequence TCR repertoires. Between about 0.8 and 9 billion PBMCs per donor were obtained by leukapheresis. To estimate repertoire size and how much clonotype sharing occurs between individuals, the study deeply sequenced the blood TCR repertoires of several healthy adults. Here is what the overall study found, with its caveats: Sampling was restricted to blood, and TCR repertoires in tissue are likely to differ from TCR repertoires in blood. Pairwise subsampling indicated that sequencing depth was expected to affect the degree of clonotype sharing among donors. Higher generation probabilities were observed for clonotypes shared by all four sorted-subset donors than for non-shared clonotypes. Around 5% of naive CD4, 3.5% of naive CD8, about 2.1% of memory CD4, and approximately 0.39% of memory CD8 clonotypes were shared across several donors. Even with the large sequencing depth, rarefaction of the sorted-subset datasets indicated that sequencing was incomplete. Naive subsets generally had larger estimated clonotype richness than memory subsets did. The small number of donors limited the genetic and exposure-history diversity represented.

TCR CDR3 regions were amplified from genomic DNA by multiplex PCR using the deep immunoSEQ assay. Extracted genomic DNA from each cell subset was spread evenly across all wells of several immunoSEQ 96-well plates, with each plate serving as a replicate. Each replicate PCR for sorted subsets received roughly 200 ng genomic DNA, equal to tens of thousands of T cell genomes. The purified libraries were quantified using a Qubit 3.0 fluorometer, sized with a Bioanalyzer 2100, and then quantified again using the KAPA Library Quantification kit. Every immunoSEQ 96-well plate was sequenced on a separate single-read 150-cycle Illumina NextSeq 550 flow cell. The study's processing was this. Because only junctional sequences without quality scores were contained in the immunoSEQ output, filtering matching that applied to full-length reads could not be performed. Sequences were annotated with PyIR, a Python wrapper for IgBLAST v1.9, and V/J genes and CDR3 were assigned using IMGT germline references. Reads were removed for weak V/J assignments (E-value above 1e-6), missing CDR3, stop codons, out-of-frame junctions, or ambiguous translated residues. V3J clonotypes were defined as sequences sharing the same inferred V gene, J gene, and CDR3 amino acid sequence. To compute the percentage overlap between repertoires, the number of shared unique clonotypes was divided by the size of the smaller repertoire. Repertoire richness was assessed with RTK rarefaction, the Chao1 estimator, and Recon v2.1 estimates of unobserved clonotypes. Generation probabilities were computed with OLGA for all TCRbeta clonotypes obtained by the gDNA method from four donors. TCRdb holds this immuneACCESS table with in-frame rearrangements only. Some clones are missing; in checked studies, unresolved V genes explain under half, and the rest has no known cause. D and trimming were read from the DNA, whereas the V and J calls and clone size are those reported in that table. For this sample there are around 990,000 clones; around three quarters appear just once. Roughly 0.9% of the sample rests with the top ten.

The germline V gene encodes CDR1 SGHDN and CDR2 FVKESK. V loses 3 bases at its end and J loses 2 bases; junction bases beyond the gene matches: 4. The CDR3, cysteine through phenylalanine, is 15 amino acids long. CDR3 DNA is the only sequence kept; it has 45 bases, read in frame from the first base. Healthy HIV-negative adults with no recently reported acute infections or vaccinations were included as donors. Every donor was a Caucasian adult living in Nashville, Tennessee, USA. CD4+ T cells were enriched by magnetic negative selection, after which naive cells were positively selected on CD45RA and the negative fraction was taken as the memory subset. After blood collection by leukapheresis, PBMCs were isolated using Ficoll-Histopaque density gradient centrifugation and then cryopreserved in the vapor phase of liquid nitrogen. Analytical flow cytometry was used to check the purity and quantity of each magnetically sorted T cell population. From each sorted fraction, genomic DNA was isolated and quantified by UV absorbance on a Nanodrop 2000c.

With regard to this clone: Its antigen target is currently unknown. No much larger clonotype is one base removed from it; base qualities were not supplied.

This sequence uses TRBV14 and TRBJ2-7; the junction holds 10 bases that match TRBD2. The source of this sequence is a man younger than 35 in good health. Some clones in this sample may be carry-over from other donors' samples. The material sequenced was memory CD4+ T cells from PBMCs. This sample's cell subset or site label indicates: CD45RA-negative fraction. The DNA sequence is TGTGCCAGCAGCCAGGGACTAGCGAGCACCTACGAGCAGTACTTC. This encodes CASSQGLASTYEQYF. Supplemented by the reference TRBV14 and TRBJ2-7 proteins around the CDR3, the complete variable domain is EAGVTQFPSHSVIEKGQTVTLRCDPISGHDNLYWYRRVMGKEIKFLLHFVKESKQDESGMPNNRFLAERTGGTYSTLKVQPAELEDSGVYFCASSQGLASTYEQYFGPGTRLTVT.